Shown below are 20 T cell receptor beta chains from a single sample sequenced in a study of vaccination and CD4 T cells after COVID-19 (dated by TCRdb to 2022 to 2024). No antigen is known for these receptors. Libraries were constructed by PCR. Sequenced using an Illumina iSeq 100. DNA from cultured CD4+ T cells underwent TCR sequencing with the Oncomine TCR Beta short-read assay at the Johns Hopkins FTIC core. TCRdb took the public reads, trimmed them with fastp at Q25, ran MiXCR for clone calling and kept in-frame beta chains. Identical CDR3 proteins give one entry, which carries the most common genes and DNA. The sample table holds 7,500 to 10,000 distinct CDR3 sequences, of which 35% to 50% were seen once. The ten largest clones take up 12% of the sample. Interpreted using the paper, the treatment or condition label stands for: approximately 11-day PBMC culture with coronavirus spike peptide pools or control peptides (ViraFEST assay).

Sample: CD4+ T cells from blood, cultured in vitro. The receptors were sampled from a human donor who had recovered from COVID-19.

This clonotype has only a few counts. The chain couples TRBV7-2 to TRBJ2-1, with 12 positions matching TRBD2. CDR1 SGHTA and CDR2 FQGNSA come from the germline V gene. V was pared by 4 bases and J by 16 bases, with 5 bases of the junction left unmatched. This CDR3 is built from 12 residues. In DNA, the CDR3 is TGTGCCAGCAGCTCCCTAGCGGGGGGGATTTTCTTC. Translation gives CASSSLAGGIFF.

The chain is built from TRBV20-1 and TRBJ2-5; 10 bases are shared with TRBD1. Trimming cost V 6 bases and J 4 bases; bases outside gene matches: 11. CDR3 length equals 15 residues. CDR1 is DFQATT and CDR2 is SNEGSKA in the germline V gene (reference sequence). This CDR3 reads CSAHPGQGRSETQYF. The CDR3 nucleotides read TGCAGTGCCCATCCGGGACAGGGGAGGTCAGAGACCCAGTACTTC.

The table lists this clonotype with a count of one. The chain carries TRBV11-2 and TRBJ2-7, with a possible D match to TRBD1 (6 bases). Trimming cost V 3 bases and J 10 bases, with 16 bases left between them. Germline CDR1 SGHAT, CDR2 FQNNGV. This CDR3 contains 13 residues. The CDR3 DNA reads as TGTGCCAGCAGCTTCCGGACAGACCCCGCACAGTACTTC. Translated, it gives CASSFRTDPAQYF.

This clonotype was counted only a few times. The V and J genes are TRBV7-8 and TRBJ2-7; TRBD1 or TRBD2 may be the D gene (5 bases each). There are 18 residues in the CDR3. CDR1 and CDR2 (germline): SGHVS, FQNEAQ. Trimming removed 2 bases at V and 4 bases at J, with 24 bases between. CDR3 bases: TGTGCCAGCAGCTTATTCTCTCCGAGGCAGGGAGTTTTGTACGAGCAGTACTTC. Its translation: CASSLFSPRQGVLYEQYF.

This clonotype was detected only a few times. This chain uses TRBV6-1 with TRBJ2-1; TRBD1 matches 10 bases. The CDR3 covers 14 residues. With V trimmed by 1 base and J by 6 bases, 0 bases remained unmatched. Germline loops: CDR1 MNHNS, CDR2 SASEGT. The CDR3: CASSEGTGGNEQFF. CDR3 nucleotides: TGTGCCAGCAGTGAAGGGACAGGGGGCAATGAGCAGTTCTTC.

This chain joins TRBV30 and TRBJ1-2, with D perhaps TRBD1 (5 bases). V was cut by 4 bases and J by 4 bases, with 13 bases left in between. This CDR3 comprises 13 residues. The germline V gene encodes CDR1 GTSNPN and CDR2 SVGIG (reference sequence). CDR3 DNA sequence: TGTGCCTGGAACCGGCAGGGCAGCTATGGCTACACCTTC. The encoded protein is CAWNRQGSYGYTF.

The genes are TRBV7-2 and TRBJ2-3; 7 bases align to TRBD2. The germline gives CDR1 SGHTA, CDR2 FQGNSA. After removal of 5 bases from V and 8 bases from J, the junction contained 13 bases not matched to a gene. The CDR3 consists of 15 residues. The CDR3 DNA follows: TGTGCCAGCAGCGGAGTAGCGGGCCCAGGGCTTACGCAGTATTTT. Protein sequence: CASSGVAGPGLTQYF. Supplemented by reference TRBV7-2 and TRBJ2-3, the full variable domain reads GAGVSQSPSNKVTEKGKDVELRCDPISGHTALYWYRQSLGQGLEFLIYFQGNSAPDKSGLPSDRFSAERTGGSVSTLTIQRTQQEDSAVYLCASSGVAGPGLTQYFGPGTRLTVL.

The V gene is TRBV27, the J gene TRBJ1-2, with 9 bases aligning to TRBD1. V dropped 0 bases and J dropped 0; count of bases not matched to a gene: 5. The germline CDR1 and CDR2 sequences are MNHEY and SMNVEV (reference sequence). The length of the CDR3 is 17 residues. DNA of the CDR3: TGTGCCAGCAGTTTATCGGTGACAGGGGGTTCTAACTATGGCTACACCTTC. It yields the protein CASSLSVTGGSNYGYTF.

This clonotype was counted a few times. The V gene is TRBV5-1, the J gene TRBJ1-5; no reliable D call. This CDR3 is 15 amino acids long. Trimming left V 1 base short and J 0 bases short, with 8 bases between. Germline assignment: CDR1 SGHRS and CDR2 YFSETQ. The CDR3 nucleotides read TGCGCCAGCAGCTTGATGAGTGATAGCAATCAGCCCCAGCATTTT. It is translated as CASSLMSDSNQPQHF.

The genes are TRBV7-6 and TRBJ2-3; TRBD2 matches at 7 bases. The CDR3 loop spans 14 amino acids. The germline CDR1 and CDR2 sequences are SGHVS and FNYEAQ. V was clipped by 8 bases and J by 4 bases; unmatched bases: 9. CDR3 residues: CASSRAGSSDTQYF. CDR3 DNA sequence: TGTGCCAGCTCTCGAGCGGGATCCTCAGATACGCAGTATTTT.

V and J are TRBV27 and TRBJ1-6, with D maybe TRBD1 (6 bases). Looked up from germline, CDR1 is MNHEY and CDR2 is SMNVEV (reference sequence). Trimming removed 6 bases at V and 4 bases at J, with 16 bases between. The CDR3 covers 16 residues. The CDR3 nucleotides are TGTGCCAGCAGGCAAACCGGGACACAATATAATTCACCCCTCCACTTT. Translation gives CASRQTGTQYNSPLHF.

This chain joins TRBV12-3 or TRBV12-4 and TRBJ2-1, with TRBD2 matching 15 bases. The CDR3 has 19 amino acids. The ends lost 3 bases at V and 0 bases at J; junction bases unmatched: 6. The CDR3 DNA is TGTGCCAGCAGTTTTGAGGGACTAGCGGGAGGTAGCTCCTACAATGAGCAGTTCTTC. Amino acids: CASSFEGLAGGSSYNEQFF.

The table lists this clonotype with a few counts. V usage is TRBV6-5 and J usage is TRBJ1-2; a possible D gene is TRBD1 (5 bases). The V and J ends lost 2 bases and 7 bases respectively, with 8 bases between them. Per the germline V gene, CDR1 is MNHEY and CDR2 is SVGAGI. The CDR3 length is 12 residues. The CDR3 loop reads CASSYQGTGYTF. DNA for the CDR3: TGTGCCAGCAGTTACCAGGGAACTGGCTACACCTTC.

The chain is built from TRBV4-3 and TRBJ1-2; D gene uncertain. CDR1 and CDR2 from the germline V gene are LGHNA and YSLEER. The CDR3 runs to 13 residues. The germline V and J ends were trimmed by 0 bases and 5 bases, with 7 bases remaining between them. CDR3 in amino acids: CASSQDRVYGYTF. Here the CDR3 DNA reads TGCGCCAGCAGCCAAGATCGTGTTTATGGCTACACCTTC.

The chain combines TRBV2 with TRBJ1-1; D may be TRBD1 (5 bases). CDR3 length equals 14 residues. V lost 1 base and J 10 bases, leaving 16 bases between the germline ends. Germline CDR1 is SNHLY and CDR2 is FYNNEI. This CDR3 is CASSEGKRGWGAFF. CDR3 sequence (DNA): TGTGCCAGCAGTGAAGGAAAAAGGGGCTGGGGAGCTTTCTTT.

CDR3 region: CASRALEANLFF. The CDR3 DNA is TGTGCCAGCAGAGCATTGGAAGCGAACCTATTCTTC. The rearrangement joins TRBV9 to TRBJ2-1; unclear D gene. The V end was cut by 5 bases, the J end by 16 bases, with 19 bases between. Germline V gene data show CDR1 as SGDLS and CDR2 as YYNGEE. This CDR3 has 12 amino acids.

The V and J genes are TRBV30 and TRBJ1-6, with D hard to call. CDR1 and CDR2 from the germline V gene are GTSNPN and SVGIG (reference sequence). The CDR3 sequence is 13 residues long. Trimming shortened V by 3 bases and J by 7 bases, and 10 bases separated the two germline ends. The CDR3: CAWSSVQNSPLHF. CDR3 bases: TGTGCCTGGAGCAGCGTCCAAAATTCACCCCTCCACTTT. The whole variable domain, filled in from reference TRBV30 and TRBJ1-6, reads SQTIHQWPATLVQPVGSPLSLECTVEGTSNPNLYWYRQAAGRGLQLLFYSVGIGQISSEVPQNLSASRPQDRQFILSSKKLLLSDSGFYLCAWSSVQNSPLHFGNGTRLTVT.

The chain carries TRBV6-2 or TRBV6-3 and TRBJ1-1, with unresolved D. Looked up from germline, CDR1 is MNHEY and CDR2 is SVGEGT. Trimming removed 1 base from V and 3 bases from J, with 6 bases in between. This CDR3 comprises 13 residues. CDR3 nucleotides: TGTGCCAGCAGTTACTTCCCAGACACTGAAGCTTTCTTT. Translated, it gives CASSYFPDTEAFF.

This clonotype was found a few times. The V call is TRBV24-1, the J call TRBJ1-2; no clear D. This CDR3 contains 14 residues. Germline loops: CDR1 KGHDR, CDR2 SFDVKD. The ends were cut back, 10 bases at V and 2 bases at J, with 16 bases in the middle. CDR3 sequence: CATSQTQQNYGYTF. CDR3 in DNA: TGTGCCACAAGCCAGACTCAACAAAACTATGGCTACACCTTC.

This clonotype showed up just a few times. V usage is TRBV10-1 and J usage is TRBJ2-1, with 14 bases fitting TRBD2. V lost 6 bases to trimming and J lost 2 bases; unmatched junction nucleotides: 9. This CDR3 region has 18 residues. CDR1 is WNHNN, CDR2 SYGVQD, per germline (reference sequence). This CDR3 reads CASSAGTSGGLAYNEQFF. The DNA of the CDR3 is TGCGCCAGCAGCGCCGGGACTAGCGGGGGACTAGCCTACAATGAGCAGTTCTTC.